Here is one T cell receptor beta chain with its context. This entry is derived from a study of blood T cell repertoires in COVID-19. Study-wide context: The United States, Italy and Spain provided the acute and convalescent COVID-19 samples. Nucleic acid was either cDNA or gDNA, and it came from T cells, B-cell-depleted T cells, or PBMCs.

V shed 6 bases and J shed 7 bases, with 18 bases lying between them. Looked up from germline, CDR1 is SQVTM and CDR2 is ANQGSEA. The CDR3 totals 13 residues. Source study methods: Nucleated cell counts were estimated from reference gene primer amplification. Assay: immunoSEQ multiplex PCR; the TCRdb copy retains only in-frame clones and omits some. V and J calls and clone size come straight from that table; D and trimming were deduced from the DNA. The repertoire holds under 150,000 clones, with 83% as singletons. This TCR came from a man aged 30 to 45 with acute or convalescent COVID-19. This chain connects TRBV29-1 to TRBJ1-1; D might be TRBD1 (6 bases). Sequences were obtained from peripheral blood. The CDR3 region has the DNA TGCAGCGTCGGAATAACAGGGTCGGGTGAAGCTTTCTTT. Translated: CSVGITGSGEAFF.